This T cell receptor (beta chain) was sequenced in a study of T-cell reconstitution after alpha-beta-depleted transplantation in children. Looked up from germline, CDR1 is SEHNR and CDR2 is FQNEAQ (reference sequence). The CDR3 is 16 amino acids. V gave up 3 bases and J gave up 1 base, with 12 bases separating them. Notes on the study in general: As was reported, about two months after transplant, alpha-beta T cells came from several hundred expanded graft clones.

As it was prepared, the TCRbeta library received unique molecular identifiers. TCRdb redid the calling of the PCR reads with MiXCR, one entry per CDR3 protein. The table has about 110,000 distinct CDR3 sequences, 6.4% seen once. The sample holds many counts of this clonotype. As yet, its antigen is unknown. The material was PBMCs, mostly from graft donor cells, obtained 360 days after TCRalphabeta/CD19-depleted stem cell transplant. The TCR was taken from a male patient aged 2-9 years who had a stem cell transplant for acute lymphoblastic leukemia, so the T cells may come from the graft donor. The chain recombines TRBV7-9 with TRBJ2-2; perhaps D is TRBD1 or TRBD2 (5 bases each). The CDR3 nucleotides read TGTGCCAGCAGCTTCCGGGGCCGAGGGAACACCGGGGAGCTGTTTTTT. The encoded protein is CASSFRGRGNTGELFF.